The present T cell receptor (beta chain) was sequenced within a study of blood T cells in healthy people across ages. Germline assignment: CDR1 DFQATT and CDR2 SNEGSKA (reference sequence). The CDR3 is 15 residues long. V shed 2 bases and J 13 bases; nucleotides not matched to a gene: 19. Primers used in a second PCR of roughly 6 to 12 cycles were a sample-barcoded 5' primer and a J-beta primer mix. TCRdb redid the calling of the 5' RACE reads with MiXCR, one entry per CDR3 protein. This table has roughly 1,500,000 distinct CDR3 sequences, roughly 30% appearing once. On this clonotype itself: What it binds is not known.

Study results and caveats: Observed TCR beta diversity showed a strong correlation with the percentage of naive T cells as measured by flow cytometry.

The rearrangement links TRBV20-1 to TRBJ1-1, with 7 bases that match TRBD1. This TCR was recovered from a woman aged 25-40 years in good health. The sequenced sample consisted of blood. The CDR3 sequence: CSARPGTDGASRVFF. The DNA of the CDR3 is TGCAGTGCTAGACCGGGGACAGATGGGGCCAGTAGGGTTTTCTTT.